This TCR beta chain was obtained from a study of T cells after yellow fever vaccination. One entry per CDR3 protein results from TCRdb running MiXCR on the 5' RACE reads. The sample lists about 120,000 distinct CDR3 sequences, 7.2% seen once, with 2.7% in the top ten. About this clonotype itself: Its specificity is unknown.

Findings and limits, study-wide: Primary-vaccination clones mostly resurfaced post-booster (under 98% CD4, 75% to 90% CD8). CD4 and CD8 compartments shared a small share of clonotypes, likely from convergent recombination.

The V end was cut by 3 bases, the J end by 0 bases, with 12 bases between. The germline V gene encodes CDR1 SGHDT and CDR2 YYEEEE. The CDR3 consists of 15 residues. The V call is TRBV5-6, the J call TRBJ2-5; tentatively, D is TRBD1 or TRBD2 (5 bases each). The specimen was CD4+ T cells sorted from PBMCs, collected roughly 47 days after the first yellow fever vaccination. The clonotype originates from a man aged 18 to 29 who received the YFV17D yellow fever vaccine. In DNA form, the CDR3 reads TGTGCCAGCAGCTCCCCGGGACGGTACCAAGAGACCCAGTACTTC. Translation gives CASSSPGRYQETQYF.